Following are 8 T cell receptor beta chains from one sample sequenced in a study of T cells in Graves' hyperthyroidism and ophthalmopathy. Amplified TCR beta CDR3 regions derived from RNA transcripts. First-round RT-PCR targeting the TCR CDR3 was performed with the HTBI primer set. TCRdb processed the multiplex PCR reads anew with MiXCR; each CDR3 protein has one entry. The sample includes over 500,000 distinct CDR3 sequences, 40% to 50% seen only once; the top ten take about two fifths. The sequencing sample was made of peripheral blood or thyroid tissue (not recorded which). These receptors originate from an adult woman with Graves' disease, either hyperthyroidism or ophthalmopathy (not recorded which).

CDR3 coding DNA: TGTGCCAGCAGCAATTGGGGCGCAGGTTTGAGTTCACCCCTCCACTTT. Translated: CASSNWGAGLSSPLHF. The V call is TRBV5-5, the J call TRBJ1-6, with D possibly TRBD1 on 5 matching bases. The CDR3 contains 16 residues. Germline CDR1 SGHKS, CDR2 YYEKEE (reference sequence). Deletions cut 4 bases from V and 9 bases from J, with 20 bases between.

This clonotype was counted a single time. The chain couples TRBV29-1 to TRBJ1-2; D unclear. Germline CDR1 and CDR2: SQVTM and ANQGSEA. V dropped 7 bases and J dropped 3 bases, with 9 bases sitting between them. The CDR3 spans 11 residues. The CDR3 loop is CSATLYYGYTF. The CDR3 DNA sequence: TGCAGCGCGACGCTTTACTATGGCTACACCTTC.

V and J are TRBV20-1 and TRBJ2-5; the D is unclear. The CDR3 has 13 residues. The ends were cut back, 0 bases at V and 8 bases at J, with 13 bases in the middle. Germline assignment: CDR1 DFQATT and CDR2 SNEGSKA (reference sequence). CDR3 sequence reads: CSARDPHIPTQYF. CDR3 nucleotide sequence: TGCAGTGCTAGAGATCCCCATATTCCTACCCAGTACTTC.

The chain uses TRBV19 and TRBJ1-5; D uncertain. The CDR3 runs 12 residues. The germline V gene has CDR1 LNHDA and CDR2 SQIVND (reference sequence). Between the trimmed V and J ends, which lost 9 bases and 7 bases, there was a span of 13 bases. CDR3 sequence (DNA): TGTGCCAGCAGCCCTAACCGACAGCCCCAGCATTTT. Translation gives CASSPNRQPQHF.

Comments on this clonotype: A much larger clonotype is one base distant, so this may be a read error. The V call is TRBV5-1, the J call TRBJ2-7; 8 positions match TRBD2. Losses at the gene ends were 7 bases for V and 0 bases for J; bases not matched to a gene: 9. The CDR3 runs 15 residues. Germline V lookup: CDR1 SGHRS, CDR2 YFSETQ. The CDR3 DNA follows: TGCGCCAGCGGGCGCGGGGGGCTTAGCTCCTACGAGCAGTACTTC. Protein: CASGRGGLSSYEQYF.

The chain carries TRBV4-1 and TRBJ1-5, with TRBD1 as a possible D gene (5 bases). This CDR3 comprises 16 residues. V lost 4 bases and J lost 6, with 19 bases in between. CDR1 and CDR2 (germline): MGHRA, YSYEKL. The CDR3 is CASSPEPGGRGQPQHF. DNA of the CDR3: TGCGCCAGCAGCCCTGAGCCGGGGGGAAGGGGTCAGCCCCAGCATTTT.

The gene calls are TRBV11-3 and TRBJ2-5; D gene uncertain. The CDR3 has 14 amino acids. Trimming took off 0 bases at V and 5 bases at J, with 10 bases between the two ends. Germline V lookup: CDR1 SGHNT, CDR2 YENEEA. CDR3 sequence (DNA): TGTGCCAGCAGCTTAGACCCTCAGGCGGAGACCCAGTACTTC. Translation gives CASSLDPQAETQYF.

This clonotype has ten or more counts. This chain joins TRBV7-9 and TRBJ1-2; 7 bases map to TRBD1. With 6 bases clipped from V and 3 bases from J, the junction kept 7 bases outside the gene matches. This CDR3 has 14 amino acids. Germline V lookup: CDR1 SEHNR, CDR2 FQNEAQ (reference sequence). The CDR3 DNA is TGTGCCAGCAGGGAACTCGGACAGGACTATGGCTACACCTTC. The encoded protein is CASRELGQDYGYTF.